These T cell receptor beta chains were read from a single sample in a study of blood T cells in healthy people across ages. TCRdb used MiXCR to reprocess the 5' RACE reads, holding one entry per CDR3 protein. The sample includes about 1.1 million distinct CDR3 sequences, about two fifths seen only once; the top ten take around 13%. Sequencing input: blood. All receptors come from a man aged 18 to 30 in good health. CDR3s include the opening cysteine and the closing phenylalanine or tryptophan. D genes are given only for firm matches. Only some rows state a clone size, as once, few, many or a class for expanded clones.

few	TRBD1	TRBV4-3	TRBJ1-5	CASSLGQGVDQPQHF	TGCGCCAGCAGCCTCGGACAGGGAGTGGATCAGCCCCAGCATTTT
NA	NA	TRBV21-1	TRBJ1-5	CASSKRGGTAGCNQPQHF	TGTGCCAGCAGCAAACGTGGGGGGACTGCCGGGTGCAATCAGCCCCAGCATTTT
NA	NA	TRBV20-1	TRBJ2-7	CSASAGLSSYNEQYF	TGCAGTGCTAGCGCGGGGCTGAGCTCCTACAATGAGCAGTACTTC
NA	NA	TRBV7-2	TRBJ1-2	CASSPDFGDGYTF	TGTGCCAGCAGCCCCGACTTTGGGGATGGCTACACCTTC
once	NA	TRBV12-3/TRBV12-4	TRBJ1-1	CASSPPPTPNTEAFF	TGTGCCAGCAGTCCACCCCCGACACCGAACACTGAAGCTTTCTTT
once	NA	TRBV29-1	TRBJ2-1	CSVDPRRREQFF	TGCAGCGTTGACCCTCGGCGGAGGGAGCAGTTCTTC
NA	NA	TRBV29-1	TRBJ2-7	CSVEEGVYEQYF	TGCAGCGTTGAAGAGGGAGTCTACGAGCAGTACTTC
few	NA	TRBV2	TRBJ1-4	CASSESGPRRGEKLFF	TGTGCCAGCAGTGAAAGCGGACCCCGGAGGGGTGAAAAACTGTTTTTT
NA	NA	TRBV5-6	TRBJ2-7	CASSLDGLTAYNEQYF	TGTGCCAGCAGCTTGGACGGCCTCACAGCCTACAATGAGCAGTACTTC
NA	NA	TRBV10-3	TRBJ1-1	CAISGDGGTEAFF	TGTGCCATCAGCGGTGATGGGGGCACTGAAGCTTTCTTT
NA	NA	TRBV9	TRBJ2-5	CASSQSVSEQETQYF	TGTGCCAGCAGCCAATCCGTCTCGGAACAAGAGACCCAGTACTTC
few	NA	TRBV7-8	TRBJ1-5	CASSLIVLGAQPQHF	TGTGCCAGCAGCTTAATAGTGTTAGGGGCACAGCCCCAGCATTTT
NA	NA	TRBV20-1	TRBJ2-1	CSARADEQFF	TGCAGTGCTAGAGCGGATGAGCAGTTCTTC
NA	NA	TRBV29-1	TRBJ2-5	CSVEGVRQETQYF	TGCAGCGTTGAGGGGGTGAGACAAGAGACCCAGTACTTC
NA	TRBD1	TRBV9	TRBJ1-6	CASSPPRGTGNSPLHF	TGTGCCAGCTCACCGCCCCGCGGGACAGGGAATTCACCCCTCCACTTT
NA	NA	TRBV27	TRBJ1-4	CASVPWSRVCEKLFF	TGTGCCAGCGTACCATGGAGCAGGGTGTGTGAAAAACTGTTTTTT
few	NA	TRBV10-3	TRBJ1-2	CAISVIEGDGYTF	TGTGCCATCAGTGTGATCGAAGGGGATGGCTACACCTTC
once	TRBD2	TRBV3-1	TRBJ2-3	CASSQGRLAGSTDTQYF	TGTGCCAGCAGCCAAGGGAGACTAGCGGGATCCACAGATACGCAGTATTTT
few	TRBD2	TRBV20-1	TRBJ2-7	CSARSAASSGEQYF	TGCAGTGCTAGATCGGCGGCCTCTAGCGGCGAGCAGTACTTC
NA	NA	TRBV7-2	TRBJ2-5	CASSPRQVGRGYNEQYF	TGTGCCAGCAGCCCCCGACAGGTCGGCAGGGGCTACAATGAGCAGTACTTC
many	NA	TRBV12-3/TRBV12-4	TRBJ2-4	CASSVGYIQYF	TGTGCCAGCAGTGTCGGATACATTCAGTACTTC
NA	TRBD1	TRBV20-1	TRBJ2-7	CSAREPGGVYEQYF	TGCAGTGCTAGAGAGCCAGGGGGCGTCTACGAGCAGTACTTC
few	NA	TRBV4-2	TRBJ1-1	CASSQGNRNLQRTEAFF	TGTGCCAGCAGCCAAGGGAACAGGAACTTACAGAGGACTGAAGCTTTCTTT
few	TRBD1	TRBV11-2	TRBJ2-3	CASSLEGTGGNTQYF	TGTGCCAGCAGCTTAGAGGGGACAGGGGGAAATACGCAGTATTTT
NA	NA	TRBV27	TRBJ1-2	CASSTRGPYGYTF	TGTGCCAGTTCAACCCGGGGACCCTATGGCTACACCTTC
few	NA	TRBV27	TRBJ1-2	CASGEQGNGYTF	TGTGCCAGCGGTGAACAGGGAAATGGCTACACCTTC
NA	NA	TRBV5-1	TRBJ2-1	CASSLVGDTYNEQFF	TGCGCCAGCAGCTTGGTTGGGGACACCTACAATGAGCAGTTCTTC
few	TRBD2	TRBV6-2/TRBV6-3	TRBJ2-3	CASSYGSAGGTDTQYF	TGTGCCAGCAGTTACGGGTCAGCGGGGGGCACAGATACGCAGTATTTT
NA	TRBD1	TRBV20-1	TRBJ1-1	CSASGTGEEAFF	TGCAGTGCTAGTGGGACAGGAGAAGAAGCTTTCTTT
NA	NA	TRBV6-6	TRBJ2-3	CASSYSVKDTQYF	TGTGCCAGCAGTTACTCGGTGAAAGATACGCAGTATTTT
few	NA	TRBV6-6	TRBJ1-2	CASSYSRDSYTF	TGTGCCAGCAGTTACTCAAGGGACAGCTACACCTTC
NA	NA	TRBV12-3/TRBV12-4	TRBJ2-7	CASSPDETPYEQYF	TGTGCCAGCAGTCCCGACGAGACACCCTACGAGCAGTACTTC
NA	TRBD1	TRBV20-1	TRBJ1-1	CSPFVGTGGKRMNTEAFF	TGCAGTCCTTTTGTGGGGACAGGGGGTAAAAGGATGAACACTGAAGCTTTCTTT
NA	TRBD1	TRBV12-5	TRBJ2-3	CASGLGEQGDKQYF	TGTGCTAGTGGTTTGGGAGAACAGGGGGATAAGCAGTATTTT
few	TRBD1	TRBV12-3/TRBV12-4	TRBJ2-2	CASSSGQGATHNTGELFF	TGTGCCAGCAGCTCGGGACAGGGGGCCACACACAACACCGGGGAGCTGTTTTTT
few	NA	TRBV4-1	TRBJ1-1	CASSQGRGRTEAFF	TGCGCCAGCAGCCAAGGCAGGGGAAGGACTGAAGCTTTCTTT
NA	TRBD1	TRBV11-2	TRBJ2-7	CASSFPGQGIYEQYF	TGTGCCAGCAGCTTCCCGGGACAGGGGATTTACGAGCAGTACTTC
few	NA	TRBV20-1	TRBJ1-1	CSASRGRQEAFF	TGCAGTGCTAGTAGAGGGCGCCAGGAAGCTTTCTTT
few	TRBD1	TRBV7-2	TRBJ2-7	CASNEQGNTYEQYF	TGTGCCAGCAACGAACAGGGGAACACCTACGAGCAGTACTTC
NA	NA	TRBV11-2	TRBJ2-5	CASSLRGWVEETQYF	TGTGCCAGCAGCTTACGGGGGTGGGTAGAGGAGACCCAGTACTTC
NA	NA	TRBV7-9	TRBJ2-7	CASREGGQSYNEQYF	TGTGCCAGCAGAGAGGGGGGCCAGTCCTACAATGAGCAGTACTTC
NA	NA	TRBV7-3	TRBJ2-1	CASSQVESSSYNEQFF	TGTGCCAGCAGCCAAGTTGAGTCCAGCTCCTACAATGAGCAGTTCTTC
few	NA	TRBV12-3/TRBV12-4	TRBJ2-5	CASRPGLQETQYF	TGTGCCAGCAGACCGGGACTGCAAGAGACCCAGTACTTC
few	NA	TRBV6-6	TRBJ2-7	CASMLGYEQYF	TGTGCCAGCATGCTGGGCTACGAGCAGTACTTC
NA	NA	TRBV12-3/TRBV12-4	TRBJ1-2	CASSLTPQEYYGYTF	TGTGCCAGCAGCCTTACCCCACAGGAATACTATGGCTACACCTTC
NA	NA	TRBV30	TRBJ2-3	CARSQSTDTQYF	TGTGCCCGCTCACAGAGCACAGATACGCAGTATTTT